This TCR beta chain was captured by sequencing in a study of blood T cells in healthy people across ages. Whole-study results and caveats: In long-lived donors, naive CD4+ cell counts and diversity exceeded those of aged donors. A strong correlation was seen between TCR beta diversity and naive T cell percentage.

In this sample, this clonotype turned up a few times. The antigen is unknown. The V end lost 4 bases, the J end lost 4 bases, and 10 bases lay between the germline ends. Germline V gene sequence: CDR1 LGHNA, CDR2 YNFKEQ. This CDR3 region has 13 residues. Next came a second PCR, run for 7 to 11 cycles, which used a sample-barcoded 5' primer along with a J-beta primer mix. Per-sample output comprised a minimum of 3 million paired-end reads containing CDR3. TCRdb ran MiXCR on the 5' RACE reads and lists one entry per CDR3 protein. The profile shows about 800,000 distinct CDR3 sequences, 58% of them singletons.

The source is a man aged 25 to 40 in good health. Material for sequencing was blood. The chain has TRBV4-2 and TRBJ2-5; D is perhaps TRBD2 (6 bases). The CDR3 spells CASSPRESETQYF. CDR3 nucleotides: TGTGCCAGCAGCCCACGGGAGTCAGAGACCCAGTACTTC.